This TCR beta chain was identified during a study of blood T cell repertoires in COVID-19. Study context: The cDNA or gDNA used as material had been derived from T cells, B-cell-depleted T cells, or PBMCs.

The data were produced by immunoSEQ multiplex PCR, yet TCRdb's version contains in-frame clones alone and is incomplete. The sample shows around 220,000 clones, roughly 84% of them seen only once. J gave up 4 bases and V 0 bases, and 8 bases lay outside the gene matches. Germline CDR1 is KGHSH and CDR2 is LQKENI. The CDR3 extends over 17 amino acids. V is TRBV18 and J is TRBJ2-3, with 9 bases that match TRBD1. The clonotype was recovered from a man aged 35 to 55 with active or convalescent COVID-19. The specimen was peripheral blood. This CDR3 reads CASSPPGTGKTPDTQYF. The CDR3 region has the DNA TGTGCCAGCTCACCACCCGGGACAGGGAAGACGCCAGATACGCAGTATTTT.